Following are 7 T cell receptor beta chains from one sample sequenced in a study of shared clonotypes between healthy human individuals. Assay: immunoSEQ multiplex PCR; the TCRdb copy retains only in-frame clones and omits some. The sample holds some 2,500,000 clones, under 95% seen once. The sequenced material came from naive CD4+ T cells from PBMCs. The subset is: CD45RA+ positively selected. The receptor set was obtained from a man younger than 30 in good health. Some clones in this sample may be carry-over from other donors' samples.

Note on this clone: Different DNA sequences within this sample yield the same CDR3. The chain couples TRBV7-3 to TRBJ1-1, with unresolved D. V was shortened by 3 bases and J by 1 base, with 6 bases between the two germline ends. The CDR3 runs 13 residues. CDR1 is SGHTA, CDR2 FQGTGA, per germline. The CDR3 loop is CASSLAGNTEAFF. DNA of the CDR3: TGTGCCAGCAGCTTGGCCGGGAACACTGAAGCTTTCTTT. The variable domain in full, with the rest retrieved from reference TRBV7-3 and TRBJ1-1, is GAGVSQTPSNKVTEKGKYVELRCDPISGHTALYWYRQSLGQGPEFLIYFQGTGAADDSGLPNDRFFAVRPEGSVSTLKIQRTERGDSAVYLCASSLAGNTEAFFGQGTRLTVV.

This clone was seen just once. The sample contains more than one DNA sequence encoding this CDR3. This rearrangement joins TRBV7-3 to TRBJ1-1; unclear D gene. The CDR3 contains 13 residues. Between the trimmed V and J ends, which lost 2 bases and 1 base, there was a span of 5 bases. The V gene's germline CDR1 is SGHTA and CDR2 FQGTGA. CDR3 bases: TGTGCCAGCAGCTTAGCCGGGAACACTGAAGCTTTCTTT. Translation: CASSLAGNTEAFF.

In DNA, the CDR3 is TGTGCCAGCAGCAGAAGGGGACTAGCGGGAGGGCCGGCAGATACGCAGTATTTT. This encodes CASSRRGLAGGPADTQYF. V gene TRBV7-2 combines with J gene TRBJ2-3; 16 bases align to TRBD2. V was pared by 5 bases and J by 4 bases, with 9 bases of the junction left unmatched. Germline V gene lookup returns CDR1 SGHTA and CDR2 FQGNSA. This CDR3 is built from 18 residues.

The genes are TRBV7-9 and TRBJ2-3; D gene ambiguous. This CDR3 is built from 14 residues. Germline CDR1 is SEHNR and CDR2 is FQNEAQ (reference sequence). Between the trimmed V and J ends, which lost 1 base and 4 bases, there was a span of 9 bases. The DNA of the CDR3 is TGTGCCAGCAGCTTAGGGTCAGAGGCAGATACGCAGTATTTT. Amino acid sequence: CASSLGSEADTQYF.

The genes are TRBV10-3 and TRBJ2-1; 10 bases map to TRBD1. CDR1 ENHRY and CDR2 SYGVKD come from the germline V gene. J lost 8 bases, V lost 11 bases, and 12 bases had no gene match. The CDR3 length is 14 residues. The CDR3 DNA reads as TGTGCCTCGAAACGGACAGGGGGTCGTCATGAGCAGTTCTTC. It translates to CASKRTGGRHEQFF.

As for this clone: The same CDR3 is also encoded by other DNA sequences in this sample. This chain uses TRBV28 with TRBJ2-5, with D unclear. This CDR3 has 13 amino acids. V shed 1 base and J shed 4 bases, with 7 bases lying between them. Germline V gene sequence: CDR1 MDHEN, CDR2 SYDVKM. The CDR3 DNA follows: TGTGCCAGCAGTTTATCAGGCACAGAGACCCAGTACTTC. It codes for CASSLSGTETQYF.

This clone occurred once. In DNA form, the CDR3 reads TGTGCCAGCAGTTACCCCCCGACCGTCACAGATACGCAGTATTTT. The encoded protein is CASSYPPTVTDTQYF. This chain joins TRBV6-5 and TRBJ2-3; the D is unclear. There are 15 residues in the CDR3. The germline CDR1 and CDR2 sequences are MNHEY and SVGAGI. Between the trimmed V and J ends, which lost 2 bases and 2 bases, there was a span of 11 bases.